This T cell receptor beta chain was documented in a study of OX40 agonist ivuxolimab in advanced cancers. Study details: Males comprised 82.7% of the group, whose mean age was around 62 years (range about 20 to 85). Notes on the study in general: Both CD4+ and CD8+ T cell populations in blood had undergone clonal expansion by week 6 at 0.1 to 3.0 mg/kg. Partial responders at 0.1-3.0 mg/kg showed near-lowest clonal expansion.

To note about this clone: The antigen is undetermined.

Germline trimming cut 3 bases from V and 2 bases from J; bases unmatched to any gene: 7. CDR3 length equals 16 residues. Germline V gene lookup returns CDR1 SGDLS and CDR2 YYNGEE. Here immunoSEQ multiplex PCR was the method, and the copy in TCRdb shows in-frame clones only, minus some. The table records roughly 82,000 clones, more than 80% of them present only once. The sample here was CD4+ or CD8+ T cells sorted from blood, taken in a trial of the OX40 agonist ivuxolimab. This rearrangement joins TRBV9 to TRBJ2-3, with 9 positions matching TRBD1. This TCR came from an adult with an advanced solid tumor such as melanoma, head and neck, liver or kidney cancer. DNA for the CDR3: TGTGCCAGCAGCGAGGGGACAGGGAGGTACACAGATACGCAGTATTTT. This gives the protein CASSEGTGRYTDTQYF.